This TCR beta chain was recovered during a study of cytomegalovirus exposure and HLA in healthy donors. Looking at the study overall: Assignment to the Caucasian-associated ancestry cluster applied to around 80% of the approximately 420 genotyped donors. Broader study findings: Accurate prediction of most subjects' HLA-A and HLA-B alleles from TCR beta sequences was reported. The authors assumed roughly uniform sequencing depth across donors for presence/absence analyses.

Donors in the study were healthy people who gave bone marrow. This CDR3 is 15 amino acids long. Germline values: CDR1 SNHLY, CDR2 FYNNEI. The PCR contained 60 Vbeta and 13 Jbeta primers. The assay was immunoSEQ multiplex PCR, and TCRdb's table has in-frame clones only and misses some. This sample has 110,000 or so clones, with 77% found just once. Of note for this clone: The antigen is not known. Since a much larger clone is just one base distant, this may be a read error.

The rearrangement uses TRBV2 and TRBJ2-5, with TRBD1 matching 11 bases. With the DNA end fitting TRBJ2-7 better, the J assignment may be wrong. The receptor was derived from a middle-aged man in good health and CMV-seropositive. Source material: PBMCs. CDR3 protein: CASSHGTGGIGEQYF. DNA of the CDR3: TGTGCCAGCAGTCATGGGACAGGGGGAATTGGCGAGCAGTACTTC.